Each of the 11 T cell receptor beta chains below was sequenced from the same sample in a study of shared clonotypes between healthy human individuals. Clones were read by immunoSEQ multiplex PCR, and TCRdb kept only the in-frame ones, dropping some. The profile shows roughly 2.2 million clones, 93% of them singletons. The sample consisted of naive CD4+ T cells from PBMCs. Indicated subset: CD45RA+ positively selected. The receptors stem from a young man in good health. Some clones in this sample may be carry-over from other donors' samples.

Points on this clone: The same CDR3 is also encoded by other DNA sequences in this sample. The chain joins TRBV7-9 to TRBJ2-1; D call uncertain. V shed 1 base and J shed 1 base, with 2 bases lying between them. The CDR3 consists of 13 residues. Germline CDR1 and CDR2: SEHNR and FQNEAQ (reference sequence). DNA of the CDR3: TGTGCCAGCAGCTTAGATTCCTACAATGAGCAGTTCTTC. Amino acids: CASSLDSYNEQFF.

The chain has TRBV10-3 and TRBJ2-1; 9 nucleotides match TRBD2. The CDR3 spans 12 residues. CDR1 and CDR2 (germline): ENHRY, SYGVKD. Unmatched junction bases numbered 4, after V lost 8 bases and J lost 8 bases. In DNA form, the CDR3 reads TGTGCCATCGCGGCGGGAGGGTATGAGCAGTTCTTC. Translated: CAIAAGGYEQFF.

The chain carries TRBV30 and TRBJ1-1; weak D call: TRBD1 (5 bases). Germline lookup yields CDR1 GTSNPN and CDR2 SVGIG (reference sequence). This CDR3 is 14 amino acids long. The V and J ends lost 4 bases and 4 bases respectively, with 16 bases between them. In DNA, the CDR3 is TGTGCCTGGACCTTCGGGGGAGTTAGCACTGAAGCTTTCTTT. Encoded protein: CAWTFGGVSTEAFF. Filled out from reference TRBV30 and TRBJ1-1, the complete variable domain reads SQTIHQWPATLVQPVGSPLSLECTVEGTSNPNLYWYRQAAGRGLQLLFYSVGIGQISSEVPQNLSASRPQDRQFILSSKKLLLSDSGFYLCAWTFGGVSTEAFFGQGTRLTVV.

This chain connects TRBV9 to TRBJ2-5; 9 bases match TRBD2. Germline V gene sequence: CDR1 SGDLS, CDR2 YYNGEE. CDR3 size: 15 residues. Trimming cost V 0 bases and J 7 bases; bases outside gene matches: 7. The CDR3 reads CASSVELAGSGTQYF. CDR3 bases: TGTGCCAGCAGCGTAGAGCTAGCGGGAAGTGGGACCCAGTACTTC. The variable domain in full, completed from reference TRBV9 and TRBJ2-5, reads DSGVTQTPKHLITATGQRVTLRCSPRSGDLSVYWYQQSLDQGLQFLIQYYNGEERAKGNILERFSAQQFPDLHSELNLSSLELGDSALYFCASSVELAGSGTQYFGPGTRLLVL.

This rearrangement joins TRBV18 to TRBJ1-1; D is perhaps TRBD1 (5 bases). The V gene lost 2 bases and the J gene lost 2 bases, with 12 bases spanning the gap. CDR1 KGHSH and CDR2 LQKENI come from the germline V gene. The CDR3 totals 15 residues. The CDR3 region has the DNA TGTGCCAGCTCACCAATCGGACAAACAAACACTGAAGCTTTCTTT. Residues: CASSPIGQTNTEAFF. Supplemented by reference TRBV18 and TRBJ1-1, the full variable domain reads NAGVMQNPRHLVRRRGQEARLRCSPMKGHSHVYWYRQLPEEGLKFMVYLQKENIIDESGMPKERFSAEFPKEGPSILRIQQVVRGDSAAYFCASSPIGQTNTEAFFGQGTRLTVV.

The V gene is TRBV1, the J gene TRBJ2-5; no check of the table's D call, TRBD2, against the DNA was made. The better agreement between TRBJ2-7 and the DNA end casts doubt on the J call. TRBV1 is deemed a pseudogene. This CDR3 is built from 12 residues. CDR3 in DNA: TGCACCATAGAGGGTATATGCTACGAGCAGTACTTC. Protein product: CTIEGICYEQYF.

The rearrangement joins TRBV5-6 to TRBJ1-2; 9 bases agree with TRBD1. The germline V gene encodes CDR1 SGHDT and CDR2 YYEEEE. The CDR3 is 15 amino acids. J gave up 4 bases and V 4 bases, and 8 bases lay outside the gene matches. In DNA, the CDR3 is TGTGCCAGCAGCCTGTCGGACAGGGGAGCCTATGGCTACACCTTC. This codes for CASSLSDRGAYGYTF.

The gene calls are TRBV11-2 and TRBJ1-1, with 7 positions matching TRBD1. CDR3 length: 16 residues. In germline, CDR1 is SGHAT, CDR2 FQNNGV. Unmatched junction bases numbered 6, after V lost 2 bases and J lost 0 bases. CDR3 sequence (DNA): TGTGCCAGCAGCTTACACAGGGGAACTATGAACACTGAAGCTTTCTTT. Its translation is CASSLHRGTMNTEAFF.

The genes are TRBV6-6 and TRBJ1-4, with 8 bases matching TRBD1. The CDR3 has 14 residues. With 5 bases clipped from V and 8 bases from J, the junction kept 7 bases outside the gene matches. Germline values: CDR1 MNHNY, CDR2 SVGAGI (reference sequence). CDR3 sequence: CASSTQGAGEKLFF. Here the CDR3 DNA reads TGTGCCAGCAGTACGCAGGGGGCCGGGGAAAAACTGTTTTTT.

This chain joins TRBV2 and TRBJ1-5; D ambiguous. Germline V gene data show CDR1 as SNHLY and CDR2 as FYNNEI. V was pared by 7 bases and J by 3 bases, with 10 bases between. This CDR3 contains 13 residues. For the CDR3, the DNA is TGTGCCAGCAAGGCGGGGTCCAATCAGCCCCAGCATTTT. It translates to CASKAGSNQPQHF.

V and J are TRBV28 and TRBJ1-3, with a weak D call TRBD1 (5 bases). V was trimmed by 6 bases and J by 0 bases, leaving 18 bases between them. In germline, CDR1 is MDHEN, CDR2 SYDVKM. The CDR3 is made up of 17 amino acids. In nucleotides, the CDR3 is TGTGCCAGCAGCGCACCCGGGGCTTACTACTCTGGAAACACCATATATTTT. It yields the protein CASSAPGAYYSGNTIYF.